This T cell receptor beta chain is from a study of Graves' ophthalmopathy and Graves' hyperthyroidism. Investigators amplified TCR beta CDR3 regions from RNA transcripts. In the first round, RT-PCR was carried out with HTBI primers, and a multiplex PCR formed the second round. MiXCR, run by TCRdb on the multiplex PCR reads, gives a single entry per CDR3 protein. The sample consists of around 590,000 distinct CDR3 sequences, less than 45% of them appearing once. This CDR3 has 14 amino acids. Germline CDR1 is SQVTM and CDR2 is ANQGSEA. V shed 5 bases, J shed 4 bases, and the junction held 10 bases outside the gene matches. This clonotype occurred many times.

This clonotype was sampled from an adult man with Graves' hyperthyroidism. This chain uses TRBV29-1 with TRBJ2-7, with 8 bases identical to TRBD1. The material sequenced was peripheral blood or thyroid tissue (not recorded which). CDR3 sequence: CSVSRDRYLYEQYF. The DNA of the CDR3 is TGCAGCGTTTCCCGGGACAGGTACTTATACGAGCAGTACTTC.